This is a list of T cell receptor beta chains from one sample in a study of cytomegalovirus exposure and HLA in healthy donors. Sequenced by immunoSEQ multiplex PCR; TCRdb stores in-frame clones only, minus some. Recorded here are roughly 110,000 clones; the top ten clones represent about 4%. The specimen sequenced was PBMCs. The receptors derive from a man aged 25 to 40 in good health and CMV-seronegative. Both conserved end residues are part of each CDR3. A D gene is named only where the DNA matches it firmly.

d_call | j_call | v_call | cdr3_nt | cdr3_aa
. | TRBJ2-5 | TRBV25-1 | TGTGCCAGCAGTGAATTACAGGGAAGTGAGACCCAGTACTTC | CASSELQGSETQYF
TRBD1 | TRBJ2-5 | TRBV6-5 | TGTGCCAGCAGCCGGACAGGGGTTGAGACCCAGTACTTC | CASSRTGVETQYF
. | TRBJ2-2 | TRBV7-2 | TGTGCCAGCAGCGAGCCCAACACCGGGGAGCTGTTTTTT | CASSEPNTGELFF
. | TRBJ2-6 | TRBV27 | TGTGCCAGCAGTTCAGGAGGCTCTGGGGCCAACGTCCTGACTTTC | CASSSGGSGANVLTF
. | TRBJ2-7 | TRBV5-1 | TGCGCCAGCAGCTTGGCCGGCGGGACTGTTACCTACGAGCAGTACTTC | CASSLAGGTVTYEQYF
TRBD1 | TRBJ1-2 | TRBV5-1 | TGCGCCAGCAGCTCACGGACAGGGAATAACTATGGCTACACCTTC | CASSSRTGNNYGYTF
TRBD2 | TRBJ2-3 | TRBV18 | TGTGCCAGCTCACCGGCGGGAGGGGGCGCCGATACGCAGTATTTT | CASSPAGGGADTQYF
TRBD1 | TRBJ2-5 | TRBV15 | TGTGCCACCAGCAGGTCGACAGGGGTTCAAGAGACCCAGTACTTC | CATSRSTGVQETQYF
. | TRBJ2-3 | TRBV28 | TGTGCCAGCAGTTCCCCACCGGCCACAGGCGCAGATACGCAGTATTTT | CASSSPPATGADTQYF
. | TRBJ2-2 | TRBV19 | TGTGCCAGTAGTTCCTCCAGGCGGGGTTACACCGGGGAGCTGTTTTTT | CASSSSRRGYTGELFF
TRBD2 | TRBJ2-1 | TRBV30 | TGTGCCTGGAGGGGAGGGACCTCCCGTTTGTTCAGCTCCTACAATGAGCAGTTCTTC | CAWRGGTSRLFSSYNEQFF
. | TRBJ2-2 | TRBV12-5 | TGTGCTAGTGGTTTGGTGCTAATGACTCGATCGGCGGGGAACACCGGGGAGCTGTTTTTT | CASGLVLMTRSAGNTGELFF
TRBD2 | TRBJ2-5 | TRBV6-5 | TGTGCCAGCAGTCGTTACTTGGGGGGGGAGCAGTACTTC | CASSRYLGGEQYF
TRBD1 | TRBJ1-2 | TRBV5-1 | TGCGCCAGCAGCCGGGACAGCTACTATGGCTACACCTTT | CASSRDSYYGYTF